The clone carrying this T cell receptor (beta chain) was counted between two and nine times. Its specificity is not known. TCR beta libraries were built with iRepertoire HTBI primers and Arm-PCR of CDR3 regions. TCRdb independently ran MiXCR on the multiplex PCR reads; one entry per CDR3 protein. The table includes hundreds of thousands of distinct CDR3 sequences, about 15% detected once. Between the trimmed V and J ends, which lost 2 bases and 3 bases, there was a span of 10 bases. The CDR3 totals 14 residues. The V gene's germline CDR1 is MNHEY and CDR2 SMNVEV (reference sequence). The entry originates in a study of regulatory T cells in long-lasting Graves disease. Findings of the study overall: TRBV28, TRBJ1-2 and TRBJ2-5 were segments that persistent disease favored.

Documented time point: newly diagnosed GD, antithyroid drugs for less than 3 months. Following extraction of RNA from PBMCs, that RNA was used to make the TCR library. These same data were also listed under a study on T cells in Graves' hyperthyroidism and ophthalmopathy. That study adds: Diagnoses were made from clinical symptoms, serum measures (thyroxine and TRAb), thyroid ultrasound and orbital computed tomography. Ophthalmopathy cases were set apart from stable hyperthyroidism by a 13 V-J model.

The sample consisted of peripheral blood mononuclear cells (PBMCs), taken at new diagnosis, from a patient treated with antithyroid drugs. The V and J genes are TRBV27 and TRBJ1-1; D gene uncertain. This TCR was sampled from a woman aged 35 to 59 with Graves disease. CDR3 coding DNA: TGTGCCAGCAGTTTAATCGGGCCTGACACTGAAGCTTTCTTT. Translation: CASSLIGPDTEAFF.